The 2 T cell receptor beta chains in this list originate from one sample, sequenced in a study of blood T cell repertoires in COVID-19. TCRdb's table, derived via immunoSEQ multiplex PCR, lists solely in-frame clones and lacks some. In the table there are roughly 230,000 clones, roughly 85% of which are singletons. The sequencing sample was made of peripheral blood. Receptors originate from a man aged 50 or older with COVID-19, enrolled during active disease.

The chain has TRBV28 and TRBJ1-1; D gene uncertain. With 5 bases removed from V and 3 bases from J, the gap between germline ends came to 13 bases. The CDR3 covers 14 residues. The germline V gene encodes CDR1 MDHEN and CDR2 SYDVKM. CDR3 nucleotides: TGTGCCAGCAGTCCCCATGAGGCCTACACTGAAGCTTTCTTT. It specifies CASSPHEAYTEAFF.

The chain combines TRBV19 with TRBJ2-2, with TRBD1 matching 8 bases. The CDR3 length is 17 residues. Trimming at V came to 6 bases and at J to 7 bases, leaving 16 bases not matched to a gene. Germline V gives CDR1 LNHDA, CDR2 SQIVND (reference sequence). This chain's CDR3 is CASRTTGGRFRGGELFF. The DNA of the CDR3 is TGTGCCAGTAGGACCACAGGGGGTCGTTTTCGTGGCGGGGAGCTGTTTTTT.